These 17 T cell receptor beta chains share one sample of origin, sequenced in a study of T cell responses to AZD1222 COVID-19 vaccine. The table came from immunoSEQ multiplex PCR; TCRdb's copy has only in-frame clones and leaves some out. The sample records 180,000 or so clones, roughly nine tenths being singletons. This specimen was peripheral blood, taken 28 days after the second AZD1222 dose. All receptors come from an adult who received the AZD1222 COVID-19 vaccine.

This clone was counted between two and nine times. V is TRBV7-2 and J is TRBJ1-1; possible D gene TRBD1, 6 bases. Per the germline V gene, CDR1 is SGHTA and CDR2 is FQGNSA. Trimming took 5 bases from V and 8 from J, leaving 21 bases between them. The CDR3 has 15 residues. Written as DNA, the CDR3 is TGTGCCAGCAGCGACTCGGGGGGCGCGAATATAGAAGCTTTCTTT. Its translation is CASSDSGGANIEAFF.

This clone was detected once. This rearrangement joins TRBV9 to TRBJ2-3; no clear D. V was trimmed by 0 bases and J by 0 bases, leaving 11 bases between them. Germline CDR1 is SGDLS and CDR2 is YYNGEE. The CDR3 extends over 16 amino acids. The CDR3 reads CASSVAGRVSTDTQYF. In nucleotides, the CDR3 is TGTGCCAGCAGCGTAGCGGGCAGAGTAAGCACAGATACGCAGTATTTT.

The chain uses TRBV6-5 and TRBJ1-2, with 10 nucleotides matching TRBD1. The ends lost 10 bases at V and 8 bases at J; junction bases unmatched: 4. The CDR3 is made up of 11 amino acids. Germline V gene sequence: CDR1 MNHEY, CDR2 SVGAGI. This CDR3 reads CATDRGDGYTF. The DNA of the CDR3 is TGTGCCACGGACAGGGGGGACGGCTACACCTTC.

The V and J genes are TRBV20-1 and TRBJ1-5; TRBD1 might be the D (5 bases). CDR1 is DFQATT, CDR2 SNEGSKA, per germline (reference sequence). The germline V and J ends were trimmed by 3 bases and 6 bases, with 15 bases remaining between them. The CDR3 runs 14 residues. The CDR3, as DNA: TGCAGTGCTAGTGGGGCACGGCAAACTCAGCCCCAGCATTTT. Its translation: CSASGARQTQPQHF.

CDR3 nucleotide sequence: TGTGCCAGTAGTCCACGGACAGGGGGCTTCCCCACTGAAGCTTTCTTT. Its protein product is CASSPRTGGFPTEAFF. The V and J genes are TRBV19 and TRBJ1-1; TRBD1 matches 11 bases. The germline V gene has CDR1 LNHDA and CDR2 SQIVND (reference sequence). Trimming removed 5 bases from V and 4 bases from J; junction bases left unmatched: 9. The CDR3 runs to 16 residues.

CDR3 sequence (DNA): TGTGCCAGCAGTGGGGATCGGGCACGGAATGAGCAGTTCTTC. Amino acid sequence: CASSGDRARNEQFF. The V gene is TRBV2, the J gene TRBJ2-1; the D is unclear. The V and J ends lost 4 bases and 7 bases respectively, with 14 bases between them. CDR3 length equals 14 residues. The germline CDR1 and CDR2 sequences are SNHLY and FYNNEI.

The CDR3 is CASSLERANEKLFF. CDR3 DNA: TGTGCCAGCAGCTTAGAACGTGCTAATGAAAAACTGTTTTTT. The chain links TRBV7-9 to TRBJ1-4; D uncertain. The CDR3 runs 14 residues. Trimming removed 1 base from V and 3 bases from J, with 6 bases in between. Looked up from germline, CDR1 is SEHNR and CDR2 is FQNEAQ (reference sequence).

This chain joins TRBV14 and TRBJ2-1, with a possible D match to TRBD1 (7 bases). The CDR3 has 22 residues. CDR1 and CDR2 from the germline V gene are SGHDN and FVKESK. Trimming stripped 2 bases from V and 0 bases from J, with 29 bases between. CDR3 sequence reads: CASSQNPAWRGPLSDSYNEQFF. The DNA of the CDR3 is TGTGCCAGCAGCCAAAATCCGGCTTGGAGGGGGCCACTGAGTGACTCCTACAATGAGCAGTTCTTC.

The chain carries TRBV19 and TRBJ1-4, with D uncertain. Between the trimmed V and J ends, which lost 1 base and 3 bases, there was a span of 9 bases. This CDR3 has 15 residues. The germline V gene encodes CDR1 LNHDA and CDR2 SQIVND (reference sequence). The chain's CDR3 is CASSIAGKANEKLFF. Here the CDR3 DNA reads TGTGCCAGTAGTATAGCCGGAAAGGCTAATGAAAAACTGTTTTTT.

This clone was detected only once. The J gene is TRBJ1-1, the V gene TRBV7-9; D is uncertain. Trimming stripped 5 bases from V and 6 bases from J, with 10 bases between. This CDR3 has 12 residues. Germline CDR1 and CDR2: SEHNR and FQNEAQ (reference sequence). This chain's CDR3 is CASSLGRSEAFF. As DNA, the CDR3 is TGTGCCAGCAGCCTCGGCAGGTCTGAAGCTTTCTTT.

The genes are TRBV6-1 and TRBJ1-2; D perhaps matches TRBD1 (5 bases). Germline values: CDR1 MNHNS, CDR2 SASEGT. With 1 base removed from V and 8 bases from J, the gap between germline ends came to 14 bases. The CDR3 has 14 residues. Here the CDR3 reads CASSEGAGGVGYTF. CDR3 sequence (DNA): TGTGCCAGCAGTGAAGGGGCGGGAGGGGTCGGCTACACCTTC.

The chain is built from TRBV6-5 and TRBJ1-1; a possible D gene is TRBD1 (5 bases). Germline CDR1 is MNHEY and CDR2 is SVGAGI. The CDR3 sequence is 11 residues long. Trimming removed 10 bases at V and 6 bases at J, with 12 bases between. CDR3 in amino acids: CATLRGAEAFF. CDR3 nucleotides: TGTGCCACCCTTCGGGGGGCTGAAGCTTTCTTT.

The chain uses TRBV6-1 and TRBJ1-4; TRBD1 might be the D (5 bases). V was clipped by 2 bases and J by 7 bases, with 17 bases between them. Germline V CDR1 and CDR2: MNHNS, SASEGT. The CDR3 has 16 residues. CDR3 in DNA: TGTGCCAGCAGTGAAATGGGGCCGTCAAGGGCTGAAAAACTGTTTTTT. This translates into CASSEMGPSRAEKLFF.

V is TRBV6-2 or TRBV6-3 and J is TRBJ2-3, with TRBD2 matching over 7 bases. Looked up from germline, CDR1 is MNHEY and CDR2 is SVGEGT. V lost 2 bases and J lost 2; bases outside the gene matches: 13. There are 18 residues in the CDR3. CDR3 loop: CASSYVAWRETDTDTQYF. The CDR3 nucleotides read TGTGCCAGCAGTTACGTGGCATGGCGGGAGACCGACACAGATACGCAGTATTTT.

The chain recombines TRBV6-5 with TRBJ2-7; 11 bases match TRBD1. CDR3 size: 15 residues. The V gene's germline CDR1 is MNHEY and CDR2 SVGAGI. The junction had 11 bases not matched to a gene; V was cut back by 6 bases and J by 7 bases. The chain's CDR3 is CASSPGTGGTREQYF. Here the CDR3 DNA reads TGTGCCAGCAGCCCCGGGACAGGGGGGACTAGAGAGCAGTACTTC.

This chain uses TRBV18 with TRBJ2-5, with 8 bases aligning to TRBD1. Per germline, CDR1 KGHSH and CDR2 LQKENI. Germline trimming cut 0 bases from V and 5 bases from J; bases unmatched to any gene: 5. CDR3 length: 15 residues. In DNA form, the CDR3 reads TGTGCCAGCTCACCACCTACCAGGGGGCATGAGACCCAGTACTTC. Translating it yields CASSPPTRGHETQYF. The full variable domain, in which reference TRBV18 and TRBJ2-5 provide the parts outside the CDR3, is NAGVMQNPRHLVRRRGQEARLRCSPMKGHSHVYWYRQLPEEGLKFMVYLQKENIIDESGMPKERFSAEFPKEGPSILRIQQVVRGDSAAYFCASSPPTRGHETQYFGPGTRLLVL.

This chain uses TRBV27 with TRBJ1-3; D gene uncertain. Germline V gene lookup returns CDR1 MNHEY and CDR2 SMNVEV (reference sequence). V lost 2 bases and J 3 bases, leaving 5 bases between the germline ends. The CDR3 contains 13 residues. CDR3 DNA: TGTGCCAGCAGTTTAAGGAGTGGAAACACCATATATTTT. Amino acid sequence: CASSLRSGNTIYF.